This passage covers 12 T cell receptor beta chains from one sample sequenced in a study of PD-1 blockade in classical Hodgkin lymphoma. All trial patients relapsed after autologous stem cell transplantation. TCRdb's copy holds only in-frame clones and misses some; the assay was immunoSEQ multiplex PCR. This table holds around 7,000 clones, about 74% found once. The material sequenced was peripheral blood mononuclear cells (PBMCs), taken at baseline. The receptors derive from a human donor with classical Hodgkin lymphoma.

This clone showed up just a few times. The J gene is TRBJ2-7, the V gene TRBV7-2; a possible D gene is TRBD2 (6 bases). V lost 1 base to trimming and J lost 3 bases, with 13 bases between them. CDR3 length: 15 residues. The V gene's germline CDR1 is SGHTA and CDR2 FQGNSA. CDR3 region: CASSLVGSSDYEQYF. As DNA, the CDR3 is TGTGCCAGCAGCTTAGTCGGGTCTAGCGACTACGAGCAGTACTTC.

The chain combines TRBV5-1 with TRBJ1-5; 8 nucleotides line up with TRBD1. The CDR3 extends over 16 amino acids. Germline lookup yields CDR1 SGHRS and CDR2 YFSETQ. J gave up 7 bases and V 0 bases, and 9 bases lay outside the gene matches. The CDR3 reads CASSLGPPGGGQPQHF. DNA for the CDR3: TGCGCCAGCAGCTTGGGGCCTCCAGGGGGCGGACAGCCCCAGCATTTT.

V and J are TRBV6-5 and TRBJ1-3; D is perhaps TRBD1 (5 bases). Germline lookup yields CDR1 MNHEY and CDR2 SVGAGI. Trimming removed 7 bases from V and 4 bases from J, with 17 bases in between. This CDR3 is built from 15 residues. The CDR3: CASTLSQGAGNTIYF. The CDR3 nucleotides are TGTGCCAGCACTCTATCTCAGGGAGCAGGAAACACCATATATTTT.

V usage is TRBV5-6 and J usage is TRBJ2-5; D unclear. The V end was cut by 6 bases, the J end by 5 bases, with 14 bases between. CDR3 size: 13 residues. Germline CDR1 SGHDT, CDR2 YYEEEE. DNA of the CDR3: TGTGCCAGCACCGATTCCCAGGTGGAGACCCAGTACTTC. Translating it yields CASTDSQVETQYF.

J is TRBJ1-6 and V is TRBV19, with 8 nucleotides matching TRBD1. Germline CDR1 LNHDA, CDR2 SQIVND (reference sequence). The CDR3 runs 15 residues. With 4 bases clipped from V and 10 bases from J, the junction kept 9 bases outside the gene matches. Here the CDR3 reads CASSRVDREVSPLHF. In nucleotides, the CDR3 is TGTGCCAGTAGTAGGGTGGACAGGGAGGTATCACCCCTCCACTTT.

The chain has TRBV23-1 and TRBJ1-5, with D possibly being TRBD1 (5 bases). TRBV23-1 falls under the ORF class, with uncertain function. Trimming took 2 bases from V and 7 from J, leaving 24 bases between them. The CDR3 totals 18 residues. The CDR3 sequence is CASSQTSGRGKKKQPQHF. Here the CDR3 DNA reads TGCGCCAGCAGTCAAACGAGCGGCCGGGGGAAAAAGAAACAGCCCCAGCATTTT.

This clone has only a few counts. The DNA of the CDR3 is TGTGCCAGCAGCTTAGACGCGGTCAACTATGGCTACACCTTC. It encodes CASSLDAVNYGYTF. This chain uses TRBV11-2 with TRBJ1-2; D unresolved. V was cut by 0 bases and J by 2 bases, with 7 bases left in between. CDR1 is SGHAT and CDR2 is FQNNGV in the germline V gene. The CDR3 runs to 14 residues.

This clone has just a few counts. The CDR3 DNA follows: TGTGCCAGCAGCCCCCCTCCGCTGGCCACAGATACGCAGTATTTT. Amino acid sequence: CASSPPPLATDTQYF. The gene calls are TRBV28 and TRBJ2-3; D ambiguous. Trimming shortened V by 6 bases and J by 2 bases, and 15 bases separated the two germline ends. This CDR3 contains 15 residues. Looked up from germline, CDR1 is MDHEN and CDR2 is SYDVKM.

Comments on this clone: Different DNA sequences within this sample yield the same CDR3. The CDR3 coding sequence is TGCGCCAGCAGCGCGGTATCGGGACTGAACACCATATATTTT. It translates to CASSAVSGLNTIYF. The gene calls are TRBV5-1 and TRBJ1-3; D is possibly TRBD1 (5 bases). V was shortened by 4 bases and J by 7 bases, with 15 bases between the two germline ends. Germline V gives CDR1 SGHRS, CDR2 YFSETQ. The CDR3 spans 14 residues.

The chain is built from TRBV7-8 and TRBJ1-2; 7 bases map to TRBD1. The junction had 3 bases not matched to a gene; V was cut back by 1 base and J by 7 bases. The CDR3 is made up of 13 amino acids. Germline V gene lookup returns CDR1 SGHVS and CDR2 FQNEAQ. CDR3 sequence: CASSLEGAGGYTF. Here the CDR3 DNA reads TGTGCCAGCAGCTTAGAGGGGGCAGGTGGCTACACCTTC.

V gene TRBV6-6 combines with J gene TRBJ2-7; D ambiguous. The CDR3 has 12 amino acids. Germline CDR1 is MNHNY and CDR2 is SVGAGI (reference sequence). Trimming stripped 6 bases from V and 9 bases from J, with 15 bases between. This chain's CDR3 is CASSTVGWVQYF. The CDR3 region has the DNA TGTGCCAGCAGCACCGTGGGTTGGGTGCAGTACTTC.

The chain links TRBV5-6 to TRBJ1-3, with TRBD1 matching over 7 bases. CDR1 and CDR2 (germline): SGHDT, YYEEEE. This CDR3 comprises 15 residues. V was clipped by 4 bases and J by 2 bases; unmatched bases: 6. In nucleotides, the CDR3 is TGTGCCAGCAGCCCGACAGGGAGTGCTGGAAACACCATATATTTT. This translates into CASSPTGSAGNTIYF.